The T cell receptor beta chain under discussion was sequenced for a study of cytomegalovirus exposure and HLA in healthy donors (dated by TCRdb to 2015 to 2018). For context, the study as a whole: According to an earlier analysis of a few hundred of the donors, about 179 million T cells yielded 117 million unique TCR beta sequences and about 280 Gb of sequence data. Using immunosequencing, the study profiled T cell repertoires from about 610 subjects and related those repertoires to cytomegalovirus serostatus. In the later analysis, no new phenotypic data were used to find candidate immune exposures; instead, reliance was placed on TCR beta sequences and their occurrence across donors. A separate validation cohort of 100 to 150 different subjects was used in addition to the roughly 670-subject first cohort. Donor age, sex, ethnicity and CMV serostatus were collected together with the repertoire data. The aim of the study was to test whether cataloging public T cell receptors could identify signatures of past pathogen exposure. About five DR-DQ haplotypes were treated as single units for association and clustering because of strong linkage in the cohort. Across 300 to 400 genotyped donors of the cohort, an average of about 240,000 unique TCR beta nucleotide sequences per donor were sequenced, and 15% to 20% of those sequences were non-productive. A later analysis re-examined previously published TCR beta repertoires from 500 to 700 donors and added high-resolution HLA genotyping to investigate patterns of TCR occurrence. HLA typing included class I and class II loci at four-digit resolution. Among the 398 genotyped donors, approximately 81% belonged to the genetic ancestry cluster associated with self-reported Caucasian donors. To decide whether each TCR beta V gene segment behaved as functional or pseudogenic, an earlier analysis of some 540 of the donors relied on high-throughput TCR beta sequencing. Every discovery cohort repertoire had been produced on one sequencing platform. An early release covering 550 to 700 HLA-typed donors comprised approximately 290 gigabases of sequencing data and 85 million or so unique TCR sequences. The study combined high-throughput TCR immunosequencing, statistical association of individual TCRs with disease status, and machine learning to predict cytomegalovirus infection status. Genome-wide SNP genotypes for about 60% of the roughly 700 donors were used in a later genetic analysis, which treated that subset as a discovery cohort. The number of typed donors differed by locus: about 629-630 for A, B, C, DRB1 and DQB1; some 500 for DQA1; fewer than 610 for DPA1; and some 470 for DPB1. What the study reported, not specific to this receptor: Immune exposure information for the cohort was limited to CMV serostatus. A few of the identified cytomegalovirus-associated TCR beta chains were confirmed in vitro to be specific for cytomegalovirus antigens. A group of highly shared sequence variants was considered likely to be a technical artifact of the sequencing pipeline. In a later genetic analysis, fewer N-insertions in productive TCRs were reported among donors in an Asian-associated ancestry cluster than the approximately 710-donor mean. A later genetic analysis associated a missense DCLRE1C variant with V-gene and J-gene trimming of TCR beta chains, and an independent cohort replicated the association. Because HLA typing was unavailable for some donors at each locus, only the typed subset was used in association tests. Correlated functional status among segregating V segments might be attributable to linkage disequilibrium, but an unknown experimental factor could not be ruled out. A further reported finding was that TCR beta sequences accurately predicted the HLA-A and HLA-B alleles for most subjects in the first cohort. In a later analysis, several top co-occurrence clusters were reported to appear linked to parvovirus B19, influenza, CMV and Epstein-Barr virus. Presence/absence analyses assumed roughly uniform sequencing depth across donors, an assumption that may not hold. This cohort had only TCR beta chains sequenced, and the lack of alpha or paired-chain data limited which features could be detected. In a later analysis, the rate of TCR association differed among HLA loci, with DRB1 alleles having the most associated TCRs and HLA-C alleles having the fewest. Most TCR sequences were seen in very few donors, while some public TCRs were found in many individuals. In a later analysis, most CMV-associated TCR beta chains were found to appear HLA-restricted, with HLA associations seemingly driven largely by CMV exposure. Strong co-occurrence of HLA alleles, especially DR and DQ, made assigning TCR associations to individual alleles difficult. At a false discovery rate of 0.05, a later analysis linked fewer than 20,000 TCR beta sequences to specific HLA alleles. The earlier analysis of 587 of the donors excluded approximately 17 rarely observed V segments, including chromosome 9 orphons, because counts were too low. In an earlier analysis of 587 of the donors, most TCR beta V segments appeared in productive rearrangements about 87% or about 30% of the time, broadly matching IMGT annotations. According to the authors, the approach could potentially be generalized to other disease states and immunological phenotypes. In a later analysis, HLA-associated TCR beta chains were found to be more clonally expanded and to have lower generation probabilities than equally common non-associated chains. A total of some 180 TCR beta chains were listed by the study as associated with cytomegalovirus. The 87-base-pair reads could not distinguish some IMGT-functional V segments, including TRBV6-2 and TRBV6-3, so those segments were excluded. In both the original and validation cohorts, the classifier was reported to diagnose cytomegalovirus status with high specificity and sensitivity.

The cohort comprised 550 to 700 healthy bone marrow donors. At the time of sampling, every cohort member was nominally healthy, though immune exposures that went unrecorded were likely present. The donor was CMV seropositive and belonged to the group of 250 to 300 seropositive cohort members. A peripheral blood sample was collected from each donor, and TCR beta sequencing was performed on peripheral blood mononuclear cells. Genomic DNA was extracted from the blood cell samples with the Qiagen DNeasy Blood Extraction Kit. As to this clone: Its antigen is still unknown. Nothing much larger sits one base from this clone, and base qualities are not available.

The library was prepared using the immunoSEQ multiplex PCR assay. A mixture of 60 forward primers for TCR Vbeta segments and 13 reverse primers for TCR Jbeta segments was used in the multiplex PCR. A multiplex PCR assay on genomic DNA amplified the CDR3 region of rearranged TCR beta genes. Amplified TCR beta libraries were sequenced as 87-base-pair reads on the Illumina HiSeq System. Per the original workflow: A later analysis counted approximately 74 million unique TCR beta chains across the 600 to 850 repertoires, and 10 million to 12 million of these chains were shared by at least two donors. Raw reads were error-corrected and collapsed into unique sequences with a nearest-neighbor algorithm that merged closely related sequences to remove PCR and sequencing errors. CDR3 sequences were aligned to IMGT reference sequences to assign V, D and J gene segments. For a sequence to be retained, at least a six-nucleotide match to both a V gene segment and a J gene segment was required. A rearrangement was called productive if the CDR3 had no stop codons and remained in frame with V and J, and every other rearrangement was called non-productive. CDR3 was defined according to IMGT convention as the region running from the second conserved V-encoded cysteine to the conserved J-encoded phenylalanine. Sequences without an unambiguous match to a single V gene segment were excluded from the earlier analysis of about 600 of the donors. An earlier analysis of some 500 of the donors classified V segments as functional when productive rearrangements were above 56.7% and as segregating when the standard deviation between donors was above 5%. To diagnose cytomegalovirus status from the catalog of TCR beta chain sequences, a statistical classification framework was built. A later analysis assigned V and J genes by comparing TCR nucleotide sequences with IMGT/GENE-DB human TR gene sequences. The TCRdist pipeline was used in a later analysis to assign CDR3 sequences and most-parsimonious VDJ recombination scenarios. In a later analysis, each TCR beta chain was defined by its CDR3 amino acid sequence together with its V-gene family, and reads lacking a unique V-gene family were excluded. A later analysis removed several hundred highly shared, low-generation-probability nucleotide sequences to deal with suspected cross-contamination and a sequencing artifact. In a later analysis, a clonal expansion index for each public chain was calculated from normalized within-repertoire ranks of inferred template counts. Generation probabilities in a later analysis came from a VDJ recombination model fitted to out-of-frame rearrangements, and those results were checked against IGoR. In a later analysis, TCR-TCR, TCR-HLA and TCR-CMV co-occurrence was scored with hypergeometric tests, and a repertoire-size bias correction was applied to TCR pairs. To estimate false discovery rates, a later analysis permuted the HLA or CMV assignments 20 times. In a later analysis, co-occurring TCRs were grouped with DBSCAN, and TCRdist sequence similarity was added when clustering was performed within HLA-allele-positive subsets. Co-occurrence clustering excluded repertoires with fewer than 30,000 or more than 120,000 public chains, plus five with anomalous nucleotide sharing. The table comes from immuneACCESS by way of TCRdb, which keeps in-frame sequences with V and J called. Part of the clones is missing from these tables; in studies checked, under half for an unresolved V gene and the rest for unknown reasons. That table supplies the V and J calls and clone size; D and trimming were determined from the DNA. In this sample the table shows around 110,000 clones, more than 65% of which occur a single time. The ten largest clones take up under 7.5% of the sample.

The CDR3 starts with the cysteine, ends with the phenylalanine, and has 16 residues. Only CDR3 DNA remains: 48 bases, in frame from the first base. V is reduced by 6 bases and J by 2 bases, leaving a spacing of 19 bases between them. CDR1 and CDR2, looked up from the germline V gene, are MDHEN and SYDVKM. The clonotype originates from a woman between 50 and 59 years old in good health and CMV-seropositive. This sequence uses TRBV28 and TRBJ1-1, with a weak D call of TRBD1 (5 bases match). The source material was PBMCs. The DNA sequence is TGTGCCAGCAGCTTCACCCCTTGGACACTTAACACTGAAGCTTTCTTT. It translates as CASSFTPWTLNTEAFF.